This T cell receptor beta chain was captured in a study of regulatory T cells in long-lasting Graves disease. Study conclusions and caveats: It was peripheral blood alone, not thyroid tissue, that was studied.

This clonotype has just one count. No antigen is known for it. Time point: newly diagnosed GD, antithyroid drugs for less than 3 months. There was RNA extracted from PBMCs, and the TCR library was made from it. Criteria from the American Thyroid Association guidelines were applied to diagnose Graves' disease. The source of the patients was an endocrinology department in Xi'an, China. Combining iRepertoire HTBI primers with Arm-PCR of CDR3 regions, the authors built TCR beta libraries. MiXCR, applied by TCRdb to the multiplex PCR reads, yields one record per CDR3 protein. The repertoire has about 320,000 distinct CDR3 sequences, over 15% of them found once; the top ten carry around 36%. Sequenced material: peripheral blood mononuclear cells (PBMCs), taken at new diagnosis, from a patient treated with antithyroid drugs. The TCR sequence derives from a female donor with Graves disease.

CDR3 nucleotides: TGTGCCAGCAGTGAAGTCGGGGAAGCTTTCTTT. Translating it yields CASSEVGEAFF. This chain connects TRBV25-1 to TRBJ1-1; D not resolved. Germline loops: CDR1 MGHDK, CDR2 SYGVNS. The length of the CDR3 is 11 residues. The V and J ends lost 2 bases and 8 bases respectively, with 6 bases between them.